This is a list of T cell receptor beta chains from one sample in a study of molecular identifiers for immune sequencing clone quantification. TCRdb passed the PCR reads through MiXCR, listing each CDR3 protein once. The profile shows 85,000 to 90,000 distinct CDR3 sequences, around a fifth of them singletons. The specimen sequenced was naive CD8+ T cells from blood, with Jurkat cell RNA spiked in. These receptor sequences come from a human donor in good health. Some libraries in this study had Jurkat cell RNA spiked in. CDR3s include the opening cysteine and the closing phenylalanine or tryptophan. A D gene is named only where the DNA matches it firmly. Rows may omit the clone size; those that give it use once, few, many or a size class.

V,size,J,D,DNA,CDR3
TRBV5-5,many,TRBJ2-7,TRBD1,TGTGCCAGCAGCCCGCCGGGACAGGGGGCTTACGAGCAGTACTTC,CASSPPGQGAYEQYF
TRBV4-3,many,TRBJ2-3,TRBD2,TGCGCCAGCAGCCAAGAACCCAGCGGGGCTAGCACAGATACGCAGTATTTT,CASSQEPSGASTDTQYF
TRBV10-3,many,TRBJ2-3,-,TGTGCCATCAGTGAGGAGGAAGGGCTGCTAGATACGCAGTATTTT,CAISEEEGLLDTQYF
TRBV6-5,many,TRBJ2-2,-,TGTGCCAGCAGTTACTCGAGAATAGGCCGGGAGCTGTTTTTT,CASSYSRIGRELFF
TRBV7-9,many,TRBJ2-2,TRBD1,TGTGCCAGCAGCCCGGGGACAGGGCCCGGGGAGCTGTTTTTT,CASSPGTGPGELFF
TRBV6-5,many,TRBJ1-5,-,TGTGCCAGCGGTAGGGCCGACGACAATCAGCCCCAGCATTTT,CASGRADDNQPQHF
TRBV7-6,many,TRBJ2-3,-,TGTGCCAGCAGCCCTCCCGACCTAGATACGCAGTATTTT,CASSPPDLDTQYF
TRBV20-1,many,TRBJ2-3,TRBD2,TGCAGTGCCACGGGACTAGCGGGAGGGGTGCGGACAGATACGCAGTATTTT,CSATGLAGGVRTDTQYF
TRBV27,many,TRBJ1-4,-,TGTGCCAGCAGTTTATTGGGTGCAACTAATGAAAAACTGTTTTTT,CASSLLGATNEKLFF
TRBV30,many,TRBJ2-5,-,TGTGCCTGGAATCGAGGGCAGACCCAGTACTTC,CAWNRGQTQYF
TRBV19,many,TRBJ2-2,TRBD1,TGTGCCAGTAGTCCCAAGCCAGGGGGCAAGGACACCGGGGAGCTGTTTTTT,CASSPKPGGKDTGELFF
TRBV20-1,many,TRBJ1-3,-,TGCAGTGCTAGAGCTGGGGTCGCGGACCCTAGCTCTGGAAACACCATATATTTT,CSARAGVADPSSGNTIYF
TRBV10-3,many,TRBJ2-7,-,TGTGCCATCAGTGTTGGCAACGCCTACGAGCAGTACTTC,CAISVGNAYEQYF
TRBV12-3/TRBV12-4,many,TRBJ1-5,TRBD1,TGTGCCAGCAGTTTAGGGACAGGGAGCAATCAGCCCCAGCATTTT,CASSLGTGSNQPQHF
TRBV19,many,TRBJ2-7,-,TGTGCCAGTAGTCCCGAGGGCAGAACTTTCTACGAGCAGTACTTC,CASSPEGRTFYEQYF
TRBV11-2,many,TRBJ2-2,-,TGTGCCAGCAGCTTCGCCGCCCGGACGGAGAACACCGGGGAGCTGTTTTTT,CASSFAARTENTGELFF
TRBV7-8,few,TRBJ2-2,-,TGTGCCAGCAGCCCTCTGTTGGCCGGGGAGCTGTTTTTT,CASSPLLAGELFF
TRBV6-5,many,TRBJ2-7,TRBD2,TGTGCCAGCAGTTATAGCGGGAGGGTCGAGCAGTACTTC,CASSYSGRVEQYF
TRBV4-3,many,TRBJ1-4,-,TGCGCCAGCAGCCAGCGGGACGGTAATGAAAAACTGTTTTTT,CASSQRDGNEKLFF
TRBV7-9,many,TRBJ1-2,-,TGTGCCAGCAGCGAGGACAGAGATCCCTATGGCTACACCTTC,CASSEDRDPYGYTF
TRBV12-3/TRBV12-4,many,TRBJ2-5,-,TGTGCCAGCAGTTTAGTATCCCCTAGCGTAACGCAGTACTTC,CASSLVSPSVTQYF
TRBV11-2,many,TRBJ2-1,TRBD2,TGTGCCAGCAGCATTAGCGGGGGGGCCTACAATGAGCAGTTCTTC,CASSISGGAYNEQFF
TRBV6-2/TRBV6-3,-,TRBJ2-7,TRBD2,TGTGCCAGCAGTCACCCCCCACTAGCGGTTTACGAGCAGTACTTC,CASSHPPLAVYEQYF
TRBV5-5,many,TRBJ2-1,-,TGTGCCAGCAGCTACCCTGCGGGACCTTACAATGAGCAGTTCTTC,CASSYPAGPYNEQFF
TRBV13,many,TRBJ1-1,-,TGTGCCAGCAGCCCAGGACGGGGCGCTGAAGCTTTCTTT,CASSPGRGAEAFF
TRBV12-3/TRBV12-4,many,TRBJ2-2,TRBD1,TGTGCCAGCAGCGGGACAGGGGAAAATTACGGGGAGCTGTTTTTT,CASSGTGENYGELFF
TRBV20-1,many,TRBJ2-3,-,TGCAGTGCCTCCAAAGTGGGGGCGAGCACAGATACGCAGTATTTT,CSASKVGASTDTQYF
TRBV29-1,many,TRBJ2-2,-,TGCAGCGTCCCCCAGGCCGGGGAGCTGTTTTTT,CSVPQAGELFF
TRBV5-1,many,TRBJ2-7,-,TGCGCCAGCAGCTTGGCCGGGGGAGATTACAACTACGAGCAGTACTTC,CASSLAGGDYNYEQYF
TRBV5-6,many,TRBJ1-1,-,TGTGCCAGCAGCTTGGGGATCGAAGCTTTCTTT,CASSLGIEAFF
TRBV6-6,many,TRBJ1-5,-,TGTGCCAGCAGTTACGCTAGGTATAGCAATCAGCCCCAGCATTTT,CASSYARYSNQPQHF
TRBV5-1,-,TRBJ2-3,-,TGCGTCAGCAGCTCCGGGGAGTGGAGGGTGACAGATACGCAGTATTTT,CVSSSGEWRVTDTQYF
TRBV9,many,TRBJ2-7,TRBD1,TGTGCCAGCAGCCGGGGACAGGGCCAAACCTACGAGCAGTACTTC,CASSRGQGQTYEQYF
TRBV7-2,many,TRBJ1-1,-,TGTGCCAGCAGCCCTCCCTTCGGCCTTGAAGCTTTCTTT,CASSPPFGLEAFF
TRBV20-1,many,TRBJ1-5,-,TGCAGTGCTAGTCAAGCTAGAGGGTATAGCAATCAGCCCCAGCATTTT,CSASQARGYSNQPQHF
TRBV10-3,-,TRBJ2-7,TRBD2,TGTGCCATCAGTGAGTCAGAAGGGACTACCTACGAGCAGTACTTC,CAISESEGTTYEQYF
TRBV30,many,TRBJ1-1,-,TGTGCCTGGAGTGTACTGGGGGGAGGACTGACTGAAGCTTTCTTT,CAWSVLGGGLTEAFF
TRBV4-2,few,TRBJ2-7,-,TGTGCCAGCAGCCAAGATAGGTTCCCCTTGGGCGAGCAGTACTTC,CASSQDRFPLGEQYF
TRBV30,many,TRBJ2-7,-,TGTGCCTGGAGCATAGGGTCCTACGAGCAGTACTTC,CAWSIGSYEQYF
TRBV27,once,TRBJ2-1,-,TGTGCCAGCAGTCCCATCCCCGCAGATTACAATGAGCAGTTCTTC,CASSPIPADYNEQFF
TRBV27,many,TRBJ2-7,-,TGTGCCAGCAGTTTAAGCCCAAACCCCCACGAGCAGTACTTC,CASSLSPNPHEQYF
TRBV7-2,medium-sized,TRBJ2-7,-,TGTGCCAGCAGCTTATCAGCCGGGGCCTACGAGCAGTACTTC,CASSLSAGAYEQYF
TRBV10-3,many,TRBJ1-2,-,TGTGCCTCACGGGGGGATAACTATGGCTACACCTTC,CASRGDNYGYTF